The following is a TCR beta chain sequence with its context. The data derive from a study of cytomegalovirus exposure and HLA in healthy donors. V trimming: 7 bases; J trimming: 4 bases; junction bases outside the gene matches: 10. CDR3 length: 16 residues. The germline CDR1 and CDR2 sequences are MDHEN and SYDVKM. Use of 60 Vbeta and 13 Jbeta primers characterized the PCR. The assay was immunoSEQ multiplex PCR, and TCRdb's table has in-frame clones only and misses some. The sample shows about 98,000 clones, roughly 77% of them seen only once. This clonotype was sampled from a man in his forties in good health and CMV-seronegative. The V and J genes are TRBV28 and TRBJ1-3, with 10 bases that match TRBD1. Sequenced sample: PBMCs. CDR3 in DNA: TGTGCCAGCATCCTCTCGACAGGGGGCATGGGAAACACCATATATTTT. Residues: CASILSTGGMGNTIYF. Using reference TRBV28 and TRBJ1-3 for the parts outside the CDR3, the full variable domain is DVKVTQSSRYLVKRTGEKVFLECVQDMDHENMFWYRQDPGLGLRLIYFSYDVKMKEKGDIPEGYSVSREKKERFSLILESASTNQTSMYLCASILSTGGMGNTIYFGEGSWLTVV.